What follows are 21 T cell receptor beta chains derived from one specimen sequenced in a study of T cell repertoires in cytomegalovirus infection (dated 2019 in TCRdb). The intended sense of this specimen's treatment or condition label: in vitro stimulation with specific CMV peptide epitopes to enrich CMV-specific T cells. These receptors lack a known antigen. Sequencing instrument: Illumina HiSeq 1500. TCRdb reran the public reads through fastp at Q25 and MiXCR, keeping productive beta chains. CDR3 protein duplicates are merged, each entry listing the most common genes and DNA. This sample comprises some 320,000 distinct CDR3 sequences, roughly 28% of them detected only once. Approximately 20% of the sample is held by the ten biggest clonotypes. The sequencing here drew on cultured PBMCs, taken from culture after CMV antigen stimulation. Every receptor here comes from a human donor in good health (CMV status not recorded). Some clones in this sample may be carry-over from other donors' samples.

This clonotype was counted at least ten times. This rearrangement joins TRBV20-1 to TRBJ1-4, with D perhaps matching TRBD1 (6 bases). Germline values: CDR1 DFQATT, CDR2 SNEGSKA (reference sequence). CDR3 size: 14 residues. The V and J ends lost 0 bases and 6 bases respectively, with 11 bases between them. The CDR3 nucleotides are TGCAGTGCTAGAGAGGGGGGCCGGGATGAAAAACTGTTTTTT. It translates to CSAREGGRDEKLFF.

This clonotype was counted between two and nine times. The genes are TRBV12-3 or TRBV12-4 and TRBJ1-1; D gene uncertain. Deletions cut 5 bases from V and 5 bases from J, with 9 bases between. The CDR3 has 12 residues. In DNA, the CDR3 is TGTGCCAGCAGTAATACGGGGACTGAAGCTTTCTTT. This sequence encodes CASSNTGTEAFF.

This clonotype was counted ten times or more. The V gene is TRBV7-2, the J gene TRBJ2-3; TRBD1 matches at 8 bases. V trimming: 5 bases; J trimming: 2 bases; junction bases outside the gene matches: 12. CDR1 is SGHTA, CDR2 FQGNSA, per germline. This CDR3 contains 17 residues. This CDR3 is CASSEQRQGTTTDTQYF. The CDR3 DNA reads TGTGCCAGCAGCGAACAGAGACAGGGGACAACCACAGATACGCAGTATTTT.

This chain joins TRBV11-2 and TRBJ2-1; possible D gene TRBD2, 6 bases. The germline V gene has CDR1 SGHAT and CDR2 FQNNGV. This CDR3 spans 13 amino acids. V lost 6 bases and J lost 1, with 7 bases in between. The CDR3 loop reads CASRGGSYNEQFF. In DNA, the CDR3 is TGTGCCAGCAGGGGGGGTTCCTACAATGAGCAGTTCTTC.

V gene TRBV7-6 combines with J gene TRBJ2-7; maybe TRBD1 (5 bases). V lost 5 bases and J lost 5, with 10 bases in between. Germline loops: CDR1 SGHVS, CDR2 FNYEAQ. The CDR3 has 12 residues. CDR3 residues: CASSGHRNEQYF. The CDR3 nucleotides read TGTGCCAGCAGCGGACACAGGAACGAGCAGTACTTC.

The sample holds a few counts of this clonotype. This chain links TRBV11-1 with TRBJ2-1, with TRBD2 as a possible D gene (5 bases). V was trimmed by 4 bases and J by 5 bases, leaving 12 bases between them. From germline, CDR1 is SGHAT and CDR2 FQDESV (reference sequence). The CDR3 is 14 amino acids. The CDR3 sequence: CASSYRGFHNEQFF. The CDR3 coding sequence is TGTGCCAGCAGCTACCGGGGATTCCACAATGAGCAGTTCTTC.

This clonotype was seen repeatedly, ten times or more. The chain joins TRBV6-1 to TRBJ1-6; TRBD1 is a possible D gene (6 bases). The germline V gene encodes CDR1 MNHNS and CDR2 SASEGT. V was shortened by 5 bases and J by 5 bases, with 22 bases between the two germline ends. This CDR3 region has 18 residues. CDR3 sequence (DNA): TGTGCCAGCAGTTCAGCATGGACAGCCCTTCGCCATAATTCACCCCTCCACTTT. Translation gives CASSSAWTALRHNSPLHF.

This clonotype was detected many times. The V gene is TRBV5-1, the J gene TRBJ2-5; 9 nucleotides agree with TRBD1. CDR3 length: 15 residues. V shed 1 base, J shed 5 bases, and the junction held 6 bases outside the gene matches. Germline CDR1 is SGHRS and CDR2 is YFSETQ. The CDR3 loop reads CASSLSGTGLETQYF. The CDR3 DNA is TGCGCCAGCAGCTTGTCTGGGACAGGGTTGGAGACCCAGTACTTC.

This clonotype was observed a handful of times. The V and J genes are TRBV2 and TRBJ2-3; 9 nucleotides align to TRBD1. CDR3 length: 14 residues. Trimming took 7 bases from V and 4 from J; bases not matched to a gene: 6. Germline V gene data show CDR1 as SNHLY and CDR2 as FYNNEI. The DNA of the CDR3 is TGTGCCAGCATCCGGGACAGGGCGGCAGATACGCAGTATTTT. Amino acids: CASIRDRAADTQYF.

V is TRBV12-3 or TRBV12-4 and J is TRBJ1-1, with D possibly matching TRBD1 (5 bases). The CDR3 length is 15 residues. Trimming left V 6 bases short and J 4 bases short, with 18 bases between. In DNA, the CDR3 is TGTGCCAGCAGGCCACAGGCGTCCCGGGGCACTGAAGCTTTCTTT. This translates into CASRPQASRGTEAFF.

V gene TRBV4-2 combines with J gene TRBJ1-4; weak D call: TRBD1 (6 bases). The CDR3 runs 15 residues. V lost 0 bases and J 8 bases, leaving 13 bases between the germline ends. The V gene's germline CDR1 is LGHNA and CDR2 YNFKEQ. CDR3 DNA sequence: TGTGCCAGCAGCCAAGATTGGGGGGCTGCGGAAAAACTGTTTTTT. Translated, it gives CASSQDWGAAEKLFF.

This clonotype turned up a few times. The genes are TRBV5-1 and TRBJ1-5; D gene uncertain. The CDR3 sequence is 13 residues long. The V gene lost 1 base and the J gene lost 4 bases, with 6 bases spanning the gap. CDR1 is SGHRS, CDR2 YFSETQ, per germline. Here the CDR3 DNA reads TGCGCCAGCAGCTTGAGAGAGAATCAGCCCCAGCATTTT. Translation: CASSLRENQPQHF.

The gene calls are TRBV20-1 and TRBJ2-2; either TRBD1 or TRBD2 may fit D (5 bases each). The CDR3 is 15 amino acids. Germline V lookup: CDR1 DFQATT, CDR2 SNEGSKA (reference sequence). Trimming took 3 bases from V and 5 from J, leaving 16 bases between them. As DNA, the CDR3 is TGCAGTGCTAGTGTCGAAGGGGAGCGGACCGGGGAGCTGTTTTTT. Encoded protein: CSASVEGERTGELFF.

The chain employs TRBV5-1 and TRBJ1-6, with 10 bases that match TRBD1. V shed 1 base and J 6 bases; nucleotides not matched to a gene: 7. Per the germline V gene, CDR1 is SGHRS and CDR2 is YFSETQ. This CDR3 is 17 amino acids long. For the CDR3, the DNA is TGCGCCAGCAGCTTGAATCCCGGACAGGGGGGTAATTCACCCCTCCACTTT. This codes for CASSLNPGQGGNSPLHF.

The sample holds many counts of this clonotype. The chain carries TRBV27 and TRBJ1-4; D is unresolved. Trimming cost V 3 bases and J 9 bases, with 14 bases left between them. The CDR3 runs to 14 residues. Germline V gives CDR1 MNHEY, CDR2 SMNVEV (reference sequence). CDR3 sequence reads: CASSLGSSPKKLFF. DNA for the CDR3: TGTGCCAGCAGTTTGGGGTCTAGTCCTAAAAAACTGTTTTTT.

This clonotype was seen many times. V and J are TRBV28 and TRBJ2-1, with D unresolved. Germline CDR1 MDHEN, CDR2 SYDVKM. The CDR3 totals 11 residues. V lost 2 bases and J lost 8, with 4 bases in between. Here the CDR3 reads CASSLGYEQFF. CDR3 nucleotides: TGTGCCAGCAGTTTAGGTTATGAGCAGTTCTTC. Complete variable domain (other parts from reference TRBV28 and TRBJ2-1): DVKVTQSSRYLVKRTGEKVFLECVQDMDHENMFWYRQDPGLGLRLIYFSYDVKMKEKGDIPEGYSVSREKKERFSLILESASTNQTSMYLCASSLGYEQFFGPGTRLTVL.

This clonotype was detected only a few times. This chain uses TRBV12-5 with TRBJ2-1; 12 bases line up with TRBD2. Per the germline V gene, CDR1 is LGHNT and CDR2 is FRNRAP. V was pared by 1 base and J by 7 bases, with 8 bases of the junction left unmatched. The CDR3 has 17 amino acids. The CDR3 DNA reads as TGTGCTAGTGGTTTGGCCCCGGGACTAGCGGGTGTAAATGAGCAGTTCTTC. Protein product: CASGLAPGLAGVNEQFF.

This clonotype was counted at least ten times. The chain links TRBV6-1 to TRBJ2-5; D remains ambiguous. CDR3 length: 11 amino acids. Germline V gives CDR1 MNHNS, CDR2 SASEGT. With 7 bases removed from V and 5 bases from J, the gap between germline ends came to 8 bases. CDR3 sequence reads: CASTEAETQYF. In DNA form, the CDR3 reads TGTGCCAGCACCGAGGCGGAGACCCAGTACTTC.

This chain links TRBV5-1 with TRBJ2-7; D remains unclear. Trimming stripped 5 bases from V and 1 base from J, with 10 bases between. The germline gives CDR1 SGHRS, CDR2 YFSETQ. This CDR3 is 13 amino acids long. CDR3 coding DNA: TGCGCCAGCAGGGGCGAGAGTTCCTACGAGCAGTACTTC. The encoded protein is CASRGESSYEQYF.

This clonotype occurred a few times. J is TRBJ2-1 and V is TRBV20-1; no definite D call. V was shortened by 0 bases and J by 3 bases, with 9 bases between the two germline ends. CDR3 size: 14 residues. Per the germline V gene, CDR1 is DFQATT and CDR2 is SNEGSKA (reference sequence). This chain's CDR3 is CSARDLRRYNEQFF. Written as DNA, the CDR3 is TGCAGTGCTAGAGATCTGCGGCGCTACAATGAGCAGTTCTTC.

This clonotype was detected ten times or more. The chain recombines TRBV7-8 with TRBJ2-7, with a weak D call TRBD1 (6 bases). V was pared by 0 bases and J by 0 bases, with 9 bases between. This CDR3 contains 15 residues. Germline CDR1 SGHVS, CDR2 FQNEAQ. CDR3 residues: CASSLAGQLSYEQYF. DNA of the CDR3: TGTGCCAGCAGCTTAGCTGGACAGCTCTCCTACGAGCAGTACTTC. Together with reference TRBV7-8 and TRBJ2-7, the CDR3 gives the full variable domain: GAGVSQSPRYKVAKRGQDVALRCDPISGHVSLFWYQQALGQGPEFLTYFQNEAQLDKSGLPSDRFFAERPEGSVSTLKIQRTQQEDSAVYLCASSLAGQLSYEQYFGPGTRLTVT.